This T cell receptor (beta chain) was sequenced in a study of blood T cell repertoires in COVID-19. About the research overall: Collection of acute and convalescent COVID-19 samples took place in the United States, Italy and Spain. In each case, the material was cDNA or gDNA derived from T cells, B-cell-depleted T cells, or PBMCs.

This clone was detected only a few times. Germline CDR1 is LGHDT and CDR2 is YNNKEL (reference sequence). CDR3 length: 15 amino acids. V shed 1 base, J shed 3 bases, and the junction held 6 bases outside the gene matches. Per the authors' pipeline: Cell counts per sample came from amplifying reference gene primers. The protocol was immunoSEQ multiplex PCR, while the TCRdb copy is restricted to in-frame clones and leaves out a portion. D and trimming come from the DNA, and the V and J calls and clone size come from that table. The data contain roughly 100,000 clones, 88% of them singletons. The sequencing input was peripheral blood. The chain employs TRBV3-1 (or the pseudogene TRBV3-2) and TRBJ2-7; 7 positions match TRBD2. This receptor was obtained from a human donor in a cohort sampled during active COVID-19. CDR3 region: CASSQGAGKNYEQYF. The DNA for the CDR3 is TGTGCCAGCAGCCAAGGAGCGGGAAAGAACTACGAGCAGTACTTC.